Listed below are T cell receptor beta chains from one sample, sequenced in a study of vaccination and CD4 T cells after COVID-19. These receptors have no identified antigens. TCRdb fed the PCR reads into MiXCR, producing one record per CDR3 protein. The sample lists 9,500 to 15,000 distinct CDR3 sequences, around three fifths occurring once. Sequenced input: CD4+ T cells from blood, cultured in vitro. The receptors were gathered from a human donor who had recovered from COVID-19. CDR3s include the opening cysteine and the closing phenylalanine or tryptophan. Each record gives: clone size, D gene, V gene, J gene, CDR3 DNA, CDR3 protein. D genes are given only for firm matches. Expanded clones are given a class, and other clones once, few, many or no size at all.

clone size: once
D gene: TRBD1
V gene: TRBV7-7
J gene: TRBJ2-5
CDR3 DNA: TGTGCTAGCAGCTTATCCGGGACAGGGGGCGCTGAGACCCAGTACTTC
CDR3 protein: CASSLSGTGGAETQYF

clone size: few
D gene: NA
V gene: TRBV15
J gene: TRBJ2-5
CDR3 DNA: TGTGCCACCAGCAGAGGGGGCGGAGCCCAAGAGACCCAGTACTTC
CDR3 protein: CATSRGGGAQETQYF

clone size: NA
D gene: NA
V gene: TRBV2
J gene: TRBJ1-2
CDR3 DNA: TGTGCCAGCAGTGTGGGGGGCAAAGGGGGTGGCTATGGCTACACCTTC
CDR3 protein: CASSVGGKGGGYGYTF

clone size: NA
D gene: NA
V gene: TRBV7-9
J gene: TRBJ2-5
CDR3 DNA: TGTGCCAGCAGCTTAGCCAGCAGGTCAGAGACCCAGTACTTC
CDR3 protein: CASSLASRSETQYF

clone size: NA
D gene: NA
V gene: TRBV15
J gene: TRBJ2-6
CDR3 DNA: TGTGCCACCAGCAGAGGGGGGACTGGGGCCAACGTCCTGACTTTC
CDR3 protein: CATSRGGTGANVLTF

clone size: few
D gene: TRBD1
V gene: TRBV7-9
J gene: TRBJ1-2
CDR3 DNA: TGTGCCAGCAGCTTGGGACAGGGGGCGAACTATGGCTACACCTTC
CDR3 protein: CASSLGQGANYGYTF

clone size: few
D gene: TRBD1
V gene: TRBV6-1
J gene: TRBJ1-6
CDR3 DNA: TGTGCCAGCACCTTAGAACCACCGGGACAGGCGAATTCACCCCTCCACTTT
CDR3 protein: CASTLEPPGQANSPLHF

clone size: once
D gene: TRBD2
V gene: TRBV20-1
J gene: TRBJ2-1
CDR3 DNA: TGCAGTGCTAGAGATCCGGGGGGGAGCTCCTACAATGAGCAGTTCTTC
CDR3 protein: CSARDPGGSSYNEQFF

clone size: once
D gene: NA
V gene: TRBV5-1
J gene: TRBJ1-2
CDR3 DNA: TGCGCCAGCAGCTTGGCCCCGGGGCCGAATAACTATGGCTACACCTTC
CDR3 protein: CASSLAPGPNNYGYTF

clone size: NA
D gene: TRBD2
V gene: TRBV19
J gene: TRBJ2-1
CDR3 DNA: TGTGCCAGTAGTAGCGGGAGCGGGACTATCCGTCCAGCCTCCTACAATGAGCAGTTCTTC
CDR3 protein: CASSSGSGTIRPASYNEQFF

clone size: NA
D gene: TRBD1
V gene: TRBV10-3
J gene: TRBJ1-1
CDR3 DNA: TGTGCCATCAGTCAACAGGGGCCGAACACTGAAGCTTTCTTT
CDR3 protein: CAISQQGPNTEAFF

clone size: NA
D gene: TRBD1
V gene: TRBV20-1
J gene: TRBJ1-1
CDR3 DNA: TGCAGTGCTGGACAGGGGGCCACTGAAGCTTTCTTT
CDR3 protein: CSAGQGATEAFF

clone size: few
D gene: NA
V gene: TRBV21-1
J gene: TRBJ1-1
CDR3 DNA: TGTGCCAGCAGCAAGGGGATGAGTTACACTGAAGCTTTCTTT
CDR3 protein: CASSKGMSYTEAFF

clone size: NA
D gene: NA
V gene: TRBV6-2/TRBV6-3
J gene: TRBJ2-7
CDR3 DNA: TGTGCCAGCAGTTACGGGGTTGGCGAGCAGTACTTC
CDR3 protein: CASSYGVGEQYF

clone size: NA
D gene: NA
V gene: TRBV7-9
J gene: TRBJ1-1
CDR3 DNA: TGTGCCAGCAGCCTCCTAGTGAACACTGAAGCTTTCTTT
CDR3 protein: CASSLLVNTEAFF

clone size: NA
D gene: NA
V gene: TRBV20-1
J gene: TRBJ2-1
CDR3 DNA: TGCAGTGCTAGAGATGCGAGGAGGAGCTCCTACAATGAGCAGTTCTTC
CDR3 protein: CSARDARRSSYNEQFF

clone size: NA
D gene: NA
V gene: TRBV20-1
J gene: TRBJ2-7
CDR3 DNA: TGCAGTGCAGCTAGCGCAGCCCTCCCCTCCTACGAGCAGTACTTC
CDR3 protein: CSAASAALPSYEQYF

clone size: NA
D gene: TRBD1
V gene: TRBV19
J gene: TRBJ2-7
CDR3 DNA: TGTGCCAGTACCAGGACAGGAGGCTCCTACGAGCAGTACTTC
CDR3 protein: CASTRTGGSYEQYF

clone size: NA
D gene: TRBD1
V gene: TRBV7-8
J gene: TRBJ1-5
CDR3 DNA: TGTGCCAGCAGCTCGGCCGGGACAGGGGCCTCATCGGGTCGGAATCAGCCCCAGCATTTT
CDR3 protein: CASSSAGTGASSGRNQPQHF

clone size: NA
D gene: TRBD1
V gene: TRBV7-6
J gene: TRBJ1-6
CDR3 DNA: TGTGCCAGCAGCCTTAACCCGGGACAGGATTCACCCCTCCACTTT
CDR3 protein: CASSLNPGQDSPLHF

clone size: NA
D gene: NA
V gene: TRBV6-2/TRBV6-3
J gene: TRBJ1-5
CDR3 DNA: TGTGCCAGCACCTCGCATTATCAGCCCCAGCATTTT
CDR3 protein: CASTSHYQPQHF

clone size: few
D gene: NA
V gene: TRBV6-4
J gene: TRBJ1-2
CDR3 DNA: TGTGCCAGCAGTGACTCCAGGGATGGTGGCTACACCTTC
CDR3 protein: CASSDSRDGGYTF

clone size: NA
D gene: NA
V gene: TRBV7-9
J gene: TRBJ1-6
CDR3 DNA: TGTGCCAGCAGCCCACGGGGTTCAACTTCACCCCTCCACTTT
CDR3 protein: CASSPRGSTSPLHF

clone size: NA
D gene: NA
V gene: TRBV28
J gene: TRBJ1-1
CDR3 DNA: TGTGCCAGTTACGTAAACCAACACACTGAAGCTTTCTTT
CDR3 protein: CASYVNQHTEAFF

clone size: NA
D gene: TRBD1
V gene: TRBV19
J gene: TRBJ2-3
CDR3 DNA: TGTGCCAGTAGTATTGGGGGACAGGGGAGCACAGATACGCAGTATTTT
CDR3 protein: CASSIGGQGSTDTQYF